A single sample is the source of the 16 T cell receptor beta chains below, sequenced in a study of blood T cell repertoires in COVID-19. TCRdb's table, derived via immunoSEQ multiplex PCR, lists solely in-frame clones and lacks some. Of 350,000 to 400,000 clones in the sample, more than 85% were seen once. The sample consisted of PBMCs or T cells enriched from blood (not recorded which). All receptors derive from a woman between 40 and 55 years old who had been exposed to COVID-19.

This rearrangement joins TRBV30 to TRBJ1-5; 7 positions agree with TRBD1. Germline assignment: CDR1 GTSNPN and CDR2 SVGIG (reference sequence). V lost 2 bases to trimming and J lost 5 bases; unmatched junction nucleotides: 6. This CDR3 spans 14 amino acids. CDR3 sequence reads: CAWSPTTGHQPQHF. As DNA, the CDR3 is TGTGCCTGGAGTCCGACGACAGGGCATCAGCCCCAGCATTTT.

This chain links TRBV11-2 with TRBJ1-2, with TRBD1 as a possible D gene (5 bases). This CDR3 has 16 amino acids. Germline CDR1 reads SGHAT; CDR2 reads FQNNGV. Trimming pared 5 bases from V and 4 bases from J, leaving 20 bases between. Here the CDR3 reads CASSHYDRQILYGYTF. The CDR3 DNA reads TGTGCCAGCAGCCATTACGACAGACAGATTCTCTATGGCTACACCTTC. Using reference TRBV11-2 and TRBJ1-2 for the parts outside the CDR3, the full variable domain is EAGVAQSPRYKIIEKRQSVAFWCNPISGHATLYWYQQILGQGPKLLIQFQNNGVVDDSQLPKDRFSAERLKGVDSTLKIQPAKLEDSAVYLCASSHYDRQILYGYTFGSGTRLTVV.

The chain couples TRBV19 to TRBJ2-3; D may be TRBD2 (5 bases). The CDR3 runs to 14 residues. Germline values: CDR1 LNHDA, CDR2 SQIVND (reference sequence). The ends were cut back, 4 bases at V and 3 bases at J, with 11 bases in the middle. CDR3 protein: CASSKRRTTDTQYF. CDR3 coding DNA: TGTGCCAGTAGTAAGAGGAGGACGACAGATACGCAGTATTTT.

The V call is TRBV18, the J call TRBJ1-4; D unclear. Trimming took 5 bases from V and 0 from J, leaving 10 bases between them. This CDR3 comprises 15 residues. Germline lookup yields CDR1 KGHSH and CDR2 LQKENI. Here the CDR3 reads CASSSRLATNEKLFF. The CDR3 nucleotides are TGTGCCAGCTCATCGCGACTCGCAACTAATGAAAAACTGTTTTTT.

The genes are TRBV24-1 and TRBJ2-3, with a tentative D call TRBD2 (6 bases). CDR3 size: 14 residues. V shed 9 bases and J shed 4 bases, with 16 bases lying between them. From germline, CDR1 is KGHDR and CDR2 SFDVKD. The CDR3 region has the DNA TGTGCCACCCAACGGCGGGGCTCCTCAGATACGCAGTATTTT. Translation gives CATQRRGSSDTQYF.

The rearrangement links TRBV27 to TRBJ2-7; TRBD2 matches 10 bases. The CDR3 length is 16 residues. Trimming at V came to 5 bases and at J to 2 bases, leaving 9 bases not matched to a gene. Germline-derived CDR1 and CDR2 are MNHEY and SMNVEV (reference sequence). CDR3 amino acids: CASSTEAGGRAYEQYF. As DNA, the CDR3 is TGTGCCAGCAGTACTGAAGCGGGAGGGAGAGCCTACGAGCAGTACTTC.

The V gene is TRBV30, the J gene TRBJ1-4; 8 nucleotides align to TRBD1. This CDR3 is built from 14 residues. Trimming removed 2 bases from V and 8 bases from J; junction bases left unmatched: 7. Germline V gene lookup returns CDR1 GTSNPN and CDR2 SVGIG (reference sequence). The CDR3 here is CAWSRQGWDEKLFF. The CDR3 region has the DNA TGTGCCTGGAGTAGACAGGGGTGGGACGAAAAACTGTTTTTT.

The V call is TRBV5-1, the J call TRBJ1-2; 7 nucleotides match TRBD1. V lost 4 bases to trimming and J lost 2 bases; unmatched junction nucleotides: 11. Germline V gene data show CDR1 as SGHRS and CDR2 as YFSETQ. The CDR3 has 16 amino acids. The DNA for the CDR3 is TGCGCCAGCAGCCCCGGGCCGGACAGGAACAACTATGGCTACACCTTC. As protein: CASSPGPDRNNYGYTF.

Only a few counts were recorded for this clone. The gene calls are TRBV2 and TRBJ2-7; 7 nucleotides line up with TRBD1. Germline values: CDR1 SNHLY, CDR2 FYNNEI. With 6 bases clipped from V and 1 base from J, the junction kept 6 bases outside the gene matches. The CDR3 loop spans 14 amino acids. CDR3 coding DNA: TGTGCCAGCAGATTAGGGACAGCATCCTACGAGCAGTACTTC. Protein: CASRLGTASYEQYF. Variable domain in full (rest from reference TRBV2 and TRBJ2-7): EPEVTQTPSHQVTQMGQEVILRCVPISNHLYFYWYRQILGQKVEFLVSFYNNEISEKSEIFDDQFSVERPDGSNFTLKIRSTKLEDSAMYFCASRLGTASYEQYFGPGTRLTVT.

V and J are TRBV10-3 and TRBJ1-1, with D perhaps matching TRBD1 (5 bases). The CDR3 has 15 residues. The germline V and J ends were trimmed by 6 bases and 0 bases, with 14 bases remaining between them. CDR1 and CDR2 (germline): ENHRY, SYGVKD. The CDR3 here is CAISPGGILNTEAFF. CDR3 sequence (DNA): TGTGCCATCAGCCCCGGGGGGATATTGAACACTGAAGCTTTCTTT.

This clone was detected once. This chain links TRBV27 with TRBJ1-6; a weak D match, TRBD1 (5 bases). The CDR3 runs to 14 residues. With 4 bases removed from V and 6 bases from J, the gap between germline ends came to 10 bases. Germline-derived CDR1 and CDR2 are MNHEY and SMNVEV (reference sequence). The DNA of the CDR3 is TGTGCCAGCAGTTCGGGACTGCTTAATTCACCCCTCCACTTT. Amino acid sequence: CASSSGLLNSPLHF.

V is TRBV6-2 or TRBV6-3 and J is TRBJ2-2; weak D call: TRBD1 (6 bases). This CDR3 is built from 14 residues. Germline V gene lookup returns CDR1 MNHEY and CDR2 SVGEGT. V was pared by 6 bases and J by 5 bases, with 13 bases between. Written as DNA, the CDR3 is TGTGCCAGCAGCTCACAGGGTGAGACCGGGGAGCTGTTTTTT. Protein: CASSSQGETGELFF.

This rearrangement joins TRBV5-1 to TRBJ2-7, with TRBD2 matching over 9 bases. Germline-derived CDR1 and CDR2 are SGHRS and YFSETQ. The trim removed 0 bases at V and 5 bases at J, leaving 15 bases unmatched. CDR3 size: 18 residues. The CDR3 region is CASSLAGGSGSNRNEQYF. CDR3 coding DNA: TGCGCCAGCAGCTTGGCCGGGGGTAGCGGGAGTAACCGGAACGAGCAGTACTTC.

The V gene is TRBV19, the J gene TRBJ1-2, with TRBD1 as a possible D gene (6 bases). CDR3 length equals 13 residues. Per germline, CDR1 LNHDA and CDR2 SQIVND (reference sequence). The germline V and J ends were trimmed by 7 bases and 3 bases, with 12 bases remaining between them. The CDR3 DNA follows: TGTGCCAGTAACCGGGGGGCAGACTATGGCTACACCTTC. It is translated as CASNRGADYGYTF.

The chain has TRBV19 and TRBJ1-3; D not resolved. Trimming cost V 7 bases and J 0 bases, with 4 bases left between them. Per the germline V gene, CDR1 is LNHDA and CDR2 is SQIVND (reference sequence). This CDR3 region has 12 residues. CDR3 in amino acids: CASMRSGNTIYF. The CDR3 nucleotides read TGTGCCAGTATGCGCTCTGGAAACACCATATATTTT.

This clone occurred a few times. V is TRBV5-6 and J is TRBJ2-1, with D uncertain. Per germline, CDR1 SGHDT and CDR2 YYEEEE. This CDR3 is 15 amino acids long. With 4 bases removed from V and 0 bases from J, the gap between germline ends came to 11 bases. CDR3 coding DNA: TGTGCCAGCAGCCTCCCCACTAACTCCTACAATGAGCAGTTCTTC. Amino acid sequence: CASSLPTNSYNEQFF.